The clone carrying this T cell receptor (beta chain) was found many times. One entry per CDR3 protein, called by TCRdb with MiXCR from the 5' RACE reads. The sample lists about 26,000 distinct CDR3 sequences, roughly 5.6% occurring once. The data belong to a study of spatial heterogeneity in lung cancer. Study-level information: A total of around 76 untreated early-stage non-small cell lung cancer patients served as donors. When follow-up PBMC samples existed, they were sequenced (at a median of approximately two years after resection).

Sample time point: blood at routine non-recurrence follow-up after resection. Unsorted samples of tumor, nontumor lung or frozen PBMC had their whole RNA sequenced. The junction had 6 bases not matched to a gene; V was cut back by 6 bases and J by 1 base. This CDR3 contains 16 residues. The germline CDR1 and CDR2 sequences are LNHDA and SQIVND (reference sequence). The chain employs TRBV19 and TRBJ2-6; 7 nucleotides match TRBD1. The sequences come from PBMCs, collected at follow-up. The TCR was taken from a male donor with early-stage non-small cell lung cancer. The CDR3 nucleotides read TGTGCCAGTAGCAACCACAGGGGTTCTGGGGCCAACGTCCTGACTTTC. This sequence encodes CASSNHRGSGANVLTF.